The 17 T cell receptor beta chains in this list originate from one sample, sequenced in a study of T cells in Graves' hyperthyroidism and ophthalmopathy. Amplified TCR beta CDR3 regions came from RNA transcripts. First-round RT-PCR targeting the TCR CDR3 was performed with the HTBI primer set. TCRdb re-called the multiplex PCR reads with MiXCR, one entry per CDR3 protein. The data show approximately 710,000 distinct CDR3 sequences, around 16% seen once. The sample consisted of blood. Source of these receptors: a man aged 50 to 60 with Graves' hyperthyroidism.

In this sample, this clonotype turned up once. DNA of the CDR3: TGCGCCAGCAGCTTGGAACTTTTCCGCTCCTACAATGAGCAGTTCTTC. This gives the protein CASSLELFRSYNEQFF. This chain connects TRBV5-1 to TRBJ2-1; D not resolved. CDR1 is SGHRS, CDR2 YFSETQ, per germline. There are 16 residues in the CDR3. V shed 0 bases and J shed 0 bases, with 10 bases lying between them.

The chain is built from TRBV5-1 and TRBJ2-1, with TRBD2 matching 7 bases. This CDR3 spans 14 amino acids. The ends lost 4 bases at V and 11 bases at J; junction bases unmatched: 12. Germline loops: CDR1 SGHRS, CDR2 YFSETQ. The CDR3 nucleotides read TGCGCCAGCAGCACAGGACTAGGACCAATGAAGCAGTTCTTC. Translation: CASSTGLGPMKQFF.

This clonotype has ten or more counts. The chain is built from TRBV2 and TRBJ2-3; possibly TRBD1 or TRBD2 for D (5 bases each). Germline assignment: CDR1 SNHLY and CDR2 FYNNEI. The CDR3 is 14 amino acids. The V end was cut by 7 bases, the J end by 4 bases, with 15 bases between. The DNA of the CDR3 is TGTGCCAGCAATGGGGGAATGGTCCCAGATACGCAGTATTTT. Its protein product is CASNGGMVPDTQYF.

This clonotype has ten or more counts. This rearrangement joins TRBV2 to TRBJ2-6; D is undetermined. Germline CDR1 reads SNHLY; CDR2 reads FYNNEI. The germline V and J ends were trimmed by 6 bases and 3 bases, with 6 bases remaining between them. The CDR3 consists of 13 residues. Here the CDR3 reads CASRLGGANVLTF. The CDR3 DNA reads TGTGCCAGCAGGCTCGGTGGGGCCAACGTCCTGACTTTC. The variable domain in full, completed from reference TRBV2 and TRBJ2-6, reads EPEVTQTPSHQVTQMGQEVILRCVPISNHLYFYWYRQILGQKVEFLVSFYNNEISEKSEIFDDQFSVERPDGSNFTLKIRSTKLEDSAMYFCASRLGGANVLTFGAGSRLTVL.

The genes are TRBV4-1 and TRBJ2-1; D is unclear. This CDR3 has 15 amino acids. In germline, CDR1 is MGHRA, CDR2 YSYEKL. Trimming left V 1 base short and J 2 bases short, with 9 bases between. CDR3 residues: CASSQAEWTYNEQFF. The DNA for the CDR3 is TGCGCCAGCAGCCAAGCTGAGTGGACCTACAATGAGCAGTTCTTC.

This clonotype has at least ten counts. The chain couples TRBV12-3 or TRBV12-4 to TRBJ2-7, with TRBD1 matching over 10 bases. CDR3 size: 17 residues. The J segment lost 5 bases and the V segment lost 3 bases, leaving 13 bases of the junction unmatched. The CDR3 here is CASSFALSGQGYDEQYF. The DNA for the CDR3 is TGTGCCAGCAGTTTTGCTTTATCGGGACAGGGGTATGACGAGCAGTACTTC.

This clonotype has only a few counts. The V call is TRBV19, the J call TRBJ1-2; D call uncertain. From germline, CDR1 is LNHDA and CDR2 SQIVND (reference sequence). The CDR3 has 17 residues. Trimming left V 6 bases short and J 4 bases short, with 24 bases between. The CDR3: CASRTRGGRVHSYGYTF. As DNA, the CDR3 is TGTGCCAGTAGGACGAGAGGAGGGAGAGTCCATAGCTATGGCTACACCTTC. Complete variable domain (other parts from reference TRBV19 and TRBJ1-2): DGGITQSPKYLFRKEGQNVTLSCEQNLNHDAMYWYRQDPGQGLRLIYYSQIVNDFQKGDIAEGYSVSREKKESFPLTVTSAQKNPTAFYLCASRTRGGRVHSYGYTFGSGTRLTVV.

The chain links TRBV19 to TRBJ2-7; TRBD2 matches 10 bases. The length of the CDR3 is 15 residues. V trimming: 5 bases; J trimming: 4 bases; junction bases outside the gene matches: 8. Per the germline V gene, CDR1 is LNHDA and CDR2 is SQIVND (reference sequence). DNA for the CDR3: TGTGCCAGTAGTCCCTCTAGCGGGAGAAGATACGAGCAGTACTTC. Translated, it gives CASSPSSGRRYEQYF.

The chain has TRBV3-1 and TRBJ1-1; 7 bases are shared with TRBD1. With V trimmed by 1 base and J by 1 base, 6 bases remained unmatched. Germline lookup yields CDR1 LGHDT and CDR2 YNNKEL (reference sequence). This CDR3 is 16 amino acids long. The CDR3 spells CASSQGPTGANTEAFF. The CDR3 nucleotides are TGTGCCAGCAGCCAAGGCCCAACAGGGGCGAACACTGAAGCTTTCTTT.

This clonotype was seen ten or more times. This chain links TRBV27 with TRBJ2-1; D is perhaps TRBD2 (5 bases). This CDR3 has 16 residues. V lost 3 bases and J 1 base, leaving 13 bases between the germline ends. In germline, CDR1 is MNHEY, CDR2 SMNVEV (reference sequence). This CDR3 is CASSLALASSYNEQFF. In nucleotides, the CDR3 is TGTGCCAGCAGTTTGGCCCTAGCTTCATCCTACAATGAGCAGTTCTTC.

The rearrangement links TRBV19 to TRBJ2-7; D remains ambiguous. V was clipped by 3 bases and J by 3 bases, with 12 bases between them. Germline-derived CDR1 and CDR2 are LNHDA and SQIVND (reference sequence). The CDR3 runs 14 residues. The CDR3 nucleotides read TGTGCCAGTAGTATGCTCAGCAATGTCTACGAGCAGTACTTC. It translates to CASSMLSNVYEQYF.

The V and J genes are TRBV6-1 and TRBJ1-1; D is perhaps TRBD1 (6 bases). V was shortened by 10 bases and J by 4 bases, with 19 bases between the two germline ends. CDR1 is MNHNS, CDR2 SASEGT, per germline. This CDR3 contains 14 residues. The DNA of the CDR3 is TGTGCCACAGGGGCCGGGTACAAGGCCACTGAAGCTTTCTTT. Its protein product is CATGAGYKATEAFF.

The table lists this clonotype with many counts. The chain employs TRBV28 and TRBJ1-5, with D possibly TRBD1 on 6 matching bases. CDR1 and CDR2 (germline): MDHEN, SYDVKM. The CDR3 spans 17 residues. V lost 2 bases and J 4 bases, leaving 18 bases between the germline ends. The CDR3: CASSLREGVSGNQPQHF. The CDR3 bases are TGTGCCAGCAGTTTACGTGAGGGGGTCTCCGGAAATCAGCCCCAGCATTTT.

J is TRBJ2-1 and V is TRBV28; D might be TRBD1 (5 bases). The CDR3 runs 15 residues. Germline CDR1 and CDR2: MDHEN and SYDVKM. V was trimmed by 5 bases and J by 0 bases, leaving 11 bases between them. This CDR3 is CASSLQANSYNEQFF. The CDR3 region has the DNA TGTGCCAGCAGTCTACAGGCTAACTCCTACAATGAGCAGTTCTTC.

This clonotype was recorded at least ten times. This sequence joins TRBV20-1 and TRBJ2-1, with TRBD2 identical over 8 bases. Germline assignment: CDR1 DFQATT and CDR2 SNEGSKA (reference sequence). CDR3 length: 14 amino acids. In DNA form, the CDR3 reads TGCAGCGTTCTTTCGGGACTAGGGGTCAATGAGCAGTTCTTC. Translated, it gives CSVLSGLGVNEQFF.

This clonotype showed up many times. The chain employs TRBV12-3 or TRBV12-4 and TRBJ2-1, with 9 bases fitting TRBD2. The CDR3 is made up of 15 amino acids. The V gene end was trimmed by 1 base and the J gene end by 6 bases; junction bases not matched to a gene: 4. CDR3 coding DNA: TGTGCCAGCAGTTTAGTGGGCGGGAGGGCCAATGAGCAGTTCTTC. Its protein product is CASSLVGGRANEQFF.

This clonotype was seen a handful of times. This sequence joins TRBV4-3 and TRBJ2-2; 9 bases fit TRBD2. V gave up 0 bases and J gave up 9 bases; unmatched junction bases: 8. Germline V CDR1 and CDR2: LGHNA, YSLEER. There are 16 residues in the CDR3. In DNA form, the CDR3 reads TGCGCCAGCAGCCAAGATCCCGGGACTAGCAGCAGGGAGCTGTTTTTT. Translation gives CASSQDPGTSSRELFF.